These 28 T cell receptor beta chains were all obtained from the same sample, sequenced in a study of blood T cell repertoires in COVID-19. Assay used: immunoSEQ multiplex PCR; TCRdb lists only in-frame clones, some missing. Among about 410,000 clones listed, roughly 85% were seen once. Material for sequencing was peripheral blood. These receptors came from a woman aged 25 to 39 with active or convalescent COVID-19.

V usage is TRBV4-1 and J usage is TRBJ2-7, with unresolved D. Trimming removed 0 bases from V and 2 bases from J, with 8 bases in between. The CDR3 length is 14 residues. Looked up from germline, CDR1 is MGHRA and CDR2 is YSYEKL. CDR3 sequence: CASSQDRTTYEQYF. For the CDR3, the DNA is TGCGCCAGCAGCCAAGATCGTACAACCTACGAGCAGTACTTC.

This clone was detected once. This chain's CDR3 is CASSSRQGNSPLHF. In DNA, the CDR3 is TGTGCCAGCAGCTCCAGACAGGGCAATTCACCCCTCCACTTT. The gene calls are TRBV9 and TRBJ1-6; 7 bases agree with TRBD1. J lost 7 bases, V lost 4 bases, and 5 bases had no gene match. The length of the CDR3 is 14 residues. Looked up from germline, CDR1 is SGDLS and CDR2 is YYNGEE. Using reference TRBV9 and TRBJ1-6 for the parts outside the CDR3, the full variable domain is DSGVTQTPKHLITATGQRVTLRCSPRSGDLSVYWYQQSLDQGLQFLIQYYNGEERAKGNILERFSAQQFPDLHSELNLSSLELGDSALYFCASSSRQGNSPLHFGNGTRLTVT.

The chain combines TRBV7-6 with TRBJ1-3; TRBD1 agrees at 10 bases. The germline CDR1 and CDR2 sequences are SGHVS and FNYEAQ. CDR3 length equals 18 residues. Trimming took 4 bases from V and 3 from J; bases not matched to a gene: 12. CDR3 DNA: TGTGCCAGCAGCTCGTCACCCGGGACAGGGGTAGATGGAAACACCATATATTTT. It translates to CASSSSPGTGVDGNTIYF. Filled out from reference TRBV7-6 and TRBJ1-3, the complete variable domain reads GAGVSQSPRYKVTKRGQDVALRCDPISGHVSLYWYRQALGQGPEFLTYFNYEAQQDKSGLPNDRFSAERPEGSISTLTIQRTEQRDSAMYRCASSSSPGTGVDGNTIYFGEGSWLTVV.

This chain connects TRBV5-1 to TRBJ2-3, with a tentative D call TRBD1 (5 bases). Germline CDR1 reads SGHRS; CDR2 reads YFSETQ. The V end was cut by 4 bases, the J end by 0 bases, with 9 bases between. The CDR3 totals 14 residues. In DNA form, the CDR3 reads TGCGCCAGCAGCGGGGCGGTTAGCACAGATACGCAGTATTTT. It translates to CASSGAVSTDTQYF.

V usage is TRBV30 and J usage is TRBJ1-6; D gene unclear. The CDR3 covers 15 residues. CDR1 and CDR2 from the germline V gene are GTSNPN and SVGIG (reference sequence). Trimming shortened V by 3 bases and J by 10 bases, and 19 bases separated the two germline ends. CDR3: CAWSAAGLKNSPLHF. DNA of the CDR3: TGTGCCTGGAGCGCTGCAGGTCTGAAGAACTCACCCCTCCACTTT.

This clone has more than one count but fewer than ten. This rearrangement joins TRBV5-4 to TRBJ1-6; D uncertain. Germline lookup yields CDR1 SGHNT and CDR2 YYREEE (reference sequence). The V gene lost 0 bases and the J gene lost 7 bases, with 11 bases spanning the gap. CDR3 length: 15 amino acids. The CDR3 sequence: CASSLDLFGNSPLHF. The CDR3, as DNA: TGTGCCAGCAGCTTGGACCTATTCGGGAATTCACCCCTCCACTTT.

On this clone: At one end, the junction sequence differs from germline, possibly due to a read error. The chain joins TRBV3-1 (or the pseudogene TRBV3-2) to TRBJ2-2; perhaps TRBD1 as D (5 bases). Germline loops: CDR1 LGHDT, CDR2 YNNKEL (reference sequence). The CDR3 spans 13 residues. The CDR3 DNA is TGTGCCGGCAGCCAATTAGGGGCCGGGGAGCTGTTTTTT. Protein sequence: CAGSQLGAGELFF.

The CDR3 DNA follows: TGTGCCAGCGGAACGGGCTATGGCTACACCTTC. Protein sequence: CASGTGYGYTF. The J gene is TRBJ1-2, the V gene TRBV27; D is unresolved. Trimming took 8 bases from V and 4 from J, leaving 8 bases between them. The CDR3 extends over 11 amino acids. From germline, CDR1 is MNHEY and CDR2 SMNVEV (reference sequence).

The J gene is TRBJ2-7, the V gene TRBV5-1; 7 bases line up with TRBD1. The CDR3 is 14 residues long. Losses at the gene ends were 3 bases for V and 0 bases for J; bases not matched to a gene: 3. CDR1 and CDR2 (germline): SGHRS, YFSETQ. The CDR3 loop reads CASSWDRDSYEQYF. CDR3 nucleotide sequence: TGCGCCAGCAGCTGGGACAGAGACTCCTACGAGCAGTACTTC.

A note on this clone: Additional DNA sequences in this sample encode the identical CDR3. The chain combines TRBV5-1 with TRBJ2-1; D is uncertain. Germline-derived CDR1 and CDR2 are SGHRS and YFSETQ. The germline V and J ends were trimmed by 1 base and 6 bases, with 5 bases remaining between them. The CDR3 covers 12 residues. The CDR3 nucleotides read TGCGCCAGCAGCTTGACGGGCAATGAGCAGTTCTTC. This gives the protein CASSLTGNEQFF.

This chain connects TRBV7-9 to TRBJ2-2; TRBD2 matches 7 bases. The trim removed 5 bases at V and 4 bases at J, leaving 4 bases unmatched. The CDR3 is 14 residues long. Germline V gene data show CDR1 as SEHNR and CDR2 as FQNEAQ (reference sequence). The CDR3 sequence: CASSLGGTTGELFF. The CDR3 bases are TGTGCCAGCAGCCTGGGGGGGACCACCGGGGAGCTGTTTTTT.

This chain uses TRBV5-1 with TRBJ2-5; 9 bases are a match to TRBD1. The CDR3 has 15 amino acids. Trimming at V came to 5 bases and at J to 1 base, leaving 6 bases not matched to a gene. The germline CDR1 and CDR2 sequences are SGHRS and YFSETQ. Here the CDR3 reads CASREPGQGQETQYF. CDR3 sequence (DNA): TGCGCCAGCAGAGAACCGGGACAGGGCCAAGAGACCCAGTACTTC. Combining the CDR3 with reference TRBV5-1 and TRBJ2-5 gives the whole variable domain KAGVTQTPRYLIKTRGQQVTLSCSPISGHRSVSWYQQTPGQGLQFLFEYFSETQRNKGNFPGRFSGRQFSNSRSEMNVSTLELGDSALYLCASREPGQGQETQYFGPGTRLLVL.

The chain combines TRBV14 with TRBJ2-5; D is ambiguous. Germline assignment: CDR1 SGHDN and CDR2 FVKESK. Trimming took 0 bases from V and 5 from J, leaving 16 bases between them. The CDR3 consists of 16 residues. CDR3 protein: CASSQETILFRETQYF. CDR3 bases: TGTGCCAGCAGCCAAGAAACTATCTTGTTTCGGGAGACCCAGTACTTC.

CDR3 nucleotide sequence: TGCGCCAGCAGCGGGGGGACTAGCGGGGAGGGCGACGAGCAGTACTTC. Protein: CASSGGTSGEGDEQYF. The genes are TRBV5-1 and TRBJ2-7; 13 bases are a match to TRBD2. The V and J ends lost 4 bases and 5 bases, in that order; junction bases with no gene match: 9. This CDR3 region has 16 residues. The germline V gene encodes CDR1 SGHRS and CDR2 YFSETQ.

The rearrangement joins TRBV19 to TRBJ1-4, with 9 bases aligning to TRBD1. The CDR3 runs to 17 residues. CDR1 and CDR2 (germline): LNHDA, SQIVND (reference sequence). V was pared by 4 bases and J by 2 bases, with 8 bases of the junction left unmatched. The CDR3 DNA is TGTGCCAGTAGTACTGGGACAGGGAGGAGCACTAATGAAAAACTGTTTTTT. It yields the protein CASSTGTGRSTNEKLFF.

This clone was seen just once. The J gene is TRBJ1-5, the V gene TRBV19; 7 bases fit TRBD1. Germline CDR1 is LNHDA and CDR2 is SQIVND (reference sequence). Losses at the gene ends were 10 bases for V and 0 bases for J; bases not matched to a gene: 18. This CDR3 contains 18 residues. DNA for the CDR3: TGTGCCACTAGCCTCGGACAGGCAAGCCTTCATAGCAATCAGCCCCAGCATTTT. It codes for CATSLGQASLHSNQPQHF.

The chain carries TRBV6-5 and TRBJ1-4, with 7 nucleotides matching TRBD1. The CDR3 loop spans 15 amino acids. The V gene's germline CDR1 is MNHEY and CDR2 SVGAGI. The V gene end was trimmed by 0 bases and the J gene end by 8 bases; junction bases not matched to a gene: 6. The CDR3: CASSYSLGTAEKLFF. Here the CDR3 DNA reads TGTGCCAGCAGTTACTCGCTAGGGACAGCAGAAAAACTGTTTTTT.

The genes are TRBV5-1 and TRBJ1-1; D possibly corresponds to TRBD1 (6 bases). Trimming took 4 bases from V and 1 from J, leaving 11 bases between them. Germline CDR1 and CDR2: SGHRS and YFSETQ. The CDR3 contains 14 residues. As DNA, the CDR3 is TGCGCCAGCAGCCCCTGGACAGAGAACACTGAAGCTTTCTTT. Amino acids: CASSPWTENTEAFF. Combining the CDR3 with reference TRBV5-1 and TRBJ1-1 gives the whole variable domain KAGVTQTPRYLIKTRGQQVTLSCSPISGHRSVSWYQQTPGQGLQFLFEYFSETQRNKGNFPGRFSGRQFSNSRSEMNVSTLELGDSALYLCASSPWTENTEAFFGQGTRLTVV.

The rearrangement links TRBV19 to TRBJ1-4; the match to TRBD1 covers 9 bases. CDR1 is LNHDA and CDR2 is SQIVND in the germline V gene (reference sequence). V lost 6 bases to trimming and J lost 2 bases; unmatched junction nucleotides: 7. The CDR3 runs to 16 residues. For the CDR3, the DNA is TGTGCCAGTAGAAAAGGGACAGGGTTTACTAATGAAAAACTGTTTTTT. It is translated as CASRKGTGFTNEKLFF.

This chain links TRBV6-5 with TRBJ1-4; D not resolved. V lost 0 bases and J lost 0, with 8 bases in between. Looked up from germline, CDR1 is MNHEY and CDR2 is SVGAGI. The CDR3 is 16 residues long. The CDR3 sequence: CASSYSTVPTNEKLFF. CDR3 in DNA: TGTGCCAGCAGTTACTCGACTGTCCCAACTAATGAAAAACTGTTTTTT.

This clone showed up just once. The CDR3 sequence: CASRGYNEQFF. In DNA, the CDR3 is TGTGCCAGCCGGGGCTACAATGAGCAGTTCTTC. The V and J genes are TRBV13 and TRBJ2-1; D is possibly TRBD2 (5 bases). Germline V gene lookup returns CDR1 PRHDT and CDR2 FYEKMQ (reference sequence). This CDR3 comprises 11 residues. V lost 8 bases and J lost 3, with 5 bases in between.

The sample holds a few counts of this clone. The rearrangement links TRBV18 to TRBJ1-5; D unresolved. The CDR3 covers 14 residues. V shed 8 bases and J shed 0 bases, with 11 bases lying between them. Germline assignment: CDR1 KGHSH and CDR2 LQKENI. The CDR3 region is CASRRETSNQPQHF. The CDR3 DNA reads as TGTGCCAGCCGGAGGGAGACTAGCAATCAGCCCCAGCATTTT.

The rearrangement links TRBV4-1 to TRBJ1-4, with 9 nucleotides matching TRBD1. This CDR3 has 15 residues. Germline CDR1 and CDR2: MGHRA and YSYEKL. V lost 2 bases to trimming and J lost 7 bases; unmatched junction nucleotides: 5. The chain's CDR3 is CASSQRTGAGEKLFF. CDR3 DNA: TGCGCCAGCAGCCAACGGACAGGGGCGGGTGAAAAACTGTTTTTT.

J is TRBJ2-7 and V is TRBV10-3; D is possibly TRBD1 (6 bases). The germline V gene encodes CDR1 ENHRY and CDR2 SYGVKD. The V end lost 2 bases, the J end lost 1 base, and 9 bases lay between the germline ends. CDR3 size: 14 residues. The CDR3, as DNA: TGTGCCATCAGTGAGCGAGGACAGTCCTACGAGCAGTACTTC. Translating gives CAISERGQSYEQYF.

The rearrangement joins TRBV19 to TRBJ1-6; tentative D call: TRBD1 (6 bases). The ends were cut back, 1 base at V and 0 bases at J, with 10 bases in the middle. In germline, CDR1 is LNHDA, CDR2 SQIVND (reference sequence). The CDR3 spans 17 residues. CDR3 coding DNA: TGTGCCAGTAGTATAGGGGGGCAGAGCTCCTATAATTCACCCCTCCACTTT. It is translated as CASSIGGQSSYNSPLHF.

This clone was seen once. This chain uses TRBV5-1 with TRBJ2-3; possible D gene TRBD1, 5 bases. V was cut by 0 bases and J by 2 bases, with 10 bases left in between. The CDR3 consists of 15 residues. CDR1 SGHRS and CDR2 YFSETQ come from the germline V gene. This chain's CDR3 is CASSLGQGDTDTQYF. The CDR3 coding sequence is TGCGCCAGCAGCTTGGGCCAGGGTGACACAGATACGCAGTATTTT.

The chain has TRBV28 and TRBJ1-2; D not resolved. Per germline, CDR1 MDHEN and CDR2 SYDVKM. CDR3 length: 14 amino acids. With 2 bases removed from V and 6 bases from J, the gap between germline ends came to 13 bases. The CDR3 spells CASSLTWRGDGYTF. The CDR3 nucleotides read TGTGCCAGCAGTTTAACGTGGAGAGGTGATGGCTACACCTTC.

This clone was seen a single time. The CDR3 loop reads CASSSDGLYEQYF. For the CDR3, the DNA is TGTGCCAGCAGCTCGGACGGACTCTACGAGCAGTACTTC. This chain links TRBV5-4 with TRBJ2-7, with a weak D call TRBD2 (5 bases). The CDR3 sequence is 13 residues long. Germline loops: CDR1 SGHNT, CDR2 YYREEE (reference sequence). With 3 bases removed from V and 3 bases from J, the gap between germline ends came to 10 bases.